This TCR beta chain was sequenced during a study of yellow fever vaccine responses in identical twins. From the RT-PCR reads, TCRdb called clonotypes with MiXCR, one entry per CDR3 protein. The data contain 2,500 to 3,500 distinct CDR3 sequences, about 90% of them seen just once; the ten biggest clones take up around 1.7%. The CDR3 length is 15 residues. Germline assignment: CDR1 KGHDR and CDR2 SFDVKD. Study-wide points: Reportedly, the T cell response mounted by twins to vaccine seemed partly convergent, partly personalized.

A remark on this clonotype: Antigen unknown. At one boundary the junction diverges from the germline segment, which might be a read error.

This clonotype was obtained from a female donor who received the yellow fever vaccine. This chain uses TRBV24-1 with TRBJ2-1, with no clear D. Here the sequenced sample was T cells from blood (PBMCs), unsorted or a sorted subset (not recorded which), taken before or after yellow fever vaccination (not recorded which). In DNA form, the CDR3 reads TGTGCCACCCAGCCGGCCCCGGGCTCCCACAATGAGCAGTTCTTC. This sequence encodes CATQPAPGSHNEQFF.